The 13 T cell receptor beta chains listed next were all sequenced from one sample in a study of cytomegalovirus exposure and HLA in healthy donors. A multiplex PCR was run with 60 Vbeta primers and 13 Jbeta primers. TCRdb's copy holds only in-frame clones and misses some; the assay was immunoSEQ multiplex PCR. The data show fewer than 250,000 clones, more than 75% seen once. The sample was PBMCs. Receptors originate from a human donor in good health.

In this sample, this clone turned up a few times. V is TRBV10-3 and J is TRBJ2-7, with TRBD1 matching 10 bases. Germline V gives CDR1 ENHRY, CDR2 SYGVKD. V shed 7 bases, J shed 0 bases, and the junction held 9 bases outside the gene matches. The CDR3 runs 16 residues. The CDR3 reads CAITDRGATSSYEQYF. In nucleotides, the CDR3 is TGTGCCATCACGGACAGGGGGGCTACGAGCTCCTACGAGCAGTACTTC.

The chain has TRBV28 and TRBJ1-3; unclear D gene. Germline V gene data show CDR1 as MDHEN and CDR2 as SYDVKM. The CDR3 consists of 16 residues. Trimming shortened V by 10 bases and J by 0 bases, and 19 bases separated the two germline ends. The CDR3, as DNA: TGTGCCACGTTCAGGCGAATGTATCGCTCTGGAAACACCATATATTTT. This gives the protein CATFRRMYRSGNTIYF.

The chain has TRBV7-9 and TRBJ2-7, with TRBD2 matching 9 bases. CDR3 length: 16 amino acids. Germline V CDR1 and CDR2: SEHNR, FQNEAQ (reference sequence). J lost 5 bases, V lost 5 bases, and 13 bases had no gene match. CDR3 region: CASSPVGREGRDEQYF. For the CDR3, the DNA is TGTGCCAGCAGCCCCGTAGGGCGGGAGGGCCGCGACGAGCAGTACTTC. Full variable domain (outside the CDR3, taken from reference TRBV7-9 and TRBJ2-7): DTGVSQNPRHKITKRGQNVTFRCDPISEHNRLYWYRQTLGQGPEFLTYFQNEAQLEKSRLLSDRFSAERPKGSFSTLEIQRTEQGDSAMYLCASSPVGREGRDEQYFGPGTRLTVT.

CDR3 nucleotides: TGCGCCAGCAGCATCGGACTAGCGGGAGGTCTAGATACGCAGTATTTT. Translation: CASSIGLAGGLDTQYF. The rearrangement joins TRBV5-1 to TRBJ2-3; 14 bases map to TRBD2. With 4 bases clipped from V and 5 bases from J, the junction kept 6 bases outside the gene matches. Germline CDR1 reads SGHRS; CDR2 reads YFSETQ. There are 16 residues in the CDR3.

The chain carries TRBV7-2 and TRBJ2-1; TRBD2 aligns across 8 bases. V was pared by 2 bases and J by 15 bases, with 12 bases of the junction left unmatched. The CDR3 is made up of 14 amino acids. Germline CDR1 and CDR2: SGHTA and FQGNSA. The CDR3 is CASSLSLPGGDTFF. The CDR3 region has the DNA TGTGCCAGCAGCTTATCTCTCCCCGGGGGGGATACGTTCTTC.

A remark on this clone: One end of the junction varies from germline; a read error may be responsible. The chain recombines TRBV7-9 with TRBJ1-2; D is undetermined. Germline V lookup: CDR1 SEHNR, CDR2 FQNEAQ (reference sequence). The CDR3 has 12 residues. The CDR3 coding sequence is TGTTCCAGCAGCAGCGAAAGAGGTGGCTACACCTTC. Encoded protein: CSSSSERGGYTF.

V gene TRBV18 combines with J gene TRBJ2-7; 8 bases line up with TRBD1. The V and J ends lost 4 bases and 0 bases, in that order; junction bases with no gene match: 8. The CDR3 runs to 16 residues. Per germline, CDR1 KGHSH and CDR2 LQKENI. For the CDR3, the DNA is TGTGCCAGCTCACAATCCGCGGACAGGGCCTCCTACGAGCAGTACTTC. It encodes CASSQSADRASYEQYF.

The V and J genes are TRBV18 and TRBJ1-1; 7 bases align to TRBD1. The CDR3 totals 15 residues. The V gene end was trimmed by 5 bases and the J gene end by 0 bases; junction bases not matched to a gene: 6. Germline V gene sequence: CDR1 KGHSH, CDR2 LQKENI. CDR3 nucleotide sequence: TGTGCCAGCTCAAAACAGGGGCCGATGAACACTGAAGCTTTCTTT. Amino acids: CASSKQGPMNTEAFF.

CDR3 DNA: TGTGCCAGTAGTAAGCGGGAGGGGACCTACGAGCAGTACTTC. This gives the protein CASSKREGTYEQYF. V is TRBV19 and J is TRBJ2-7; TRBD2 matches 10 bases. The CDR3 is made up of 14 amino acids. Germline loops: CDR1 LNHDA, CDR2 SQIVND (reference sequence). Trimming at V came to 4 bases and at J to 2 bases, leaving 2 bases not matched to a gene. The full variable domain, rest sourced from reference TRBV19 and TRBJ2-7, is DGGITQSPKYLFRKEGQNVTLSCEQNLNHDAMYWYRQDPGQGLRLIYYSQIVNDFQKGDIAEGYSVSREKKESFPLTVTSAQKNPTAFYLCASSKREGTYEQYFGPGTRLTVT.

V usage is TRBV9 and J usage is TRBJ2-7; 7 nucleotides agree with TRBD1. The CDR3 sequence is 15 residues long. J gave up 2 bases and V 4 bases, and 9 bases lay outside the gene matches. In germline, CDR1 is SGDLS, CDR2 YYNGEE. CDR3 DNA sequence: TGTGCCAGCAGCCCCTCGTTGGGACAGACCTACGAGCAGTACTTC. It is translated as CASSPSLGQTYEQYF.

There are a few counts of this clone. The rearrangement links TRBV6-5 to TRBJ1-2; TRBD1 aligns across 8 bases. The CDR3 contains 13 residues. Trimming removed 6 bases from V and 4 bases from J; junction bases left unmatched: 4. CDR1 is MNHEY, CDR2 SVGAGI, per germline. The CDR3 region has the DNA TGTGCCAGCAGACAGGGGGAGGGCTATGGCTACACCTTC. This sequence encodes CASRQGEGYGYTF.

This chain joins TRBV10-2 and TRBJ2-3, with 15 bases lining up with TRBD2. V shed 3 bases and J 5 bases; nucleotides not matched to a gene: 9. CDR3 length: 18 residues. The germline V gene has CDR1 WSHSY and CDR2 SAAADI. The CDR3 nucleotides are TGCGCCAGCAGTGACCGCCCGGGACTAGCGGGAGGAGGAGATACGCAGTATTTT. Amino acids: CASSDRPGLAGGGDTQYF.

This clone has only a few counts. The chain is built from TRBV29-1 and TRBJ2-5; 14 bases line up with TRBD2. This CDR3 has 15 residues. V shed 7 bases and J 2 bases; nucleotides not matched to a gene: 6. Looked up from germline, CDR1 is SQVTM and CDR2 is ANQGSEA. The CDR3 DNA is TGCAGCGGGATCGGACTAGCGGGAGGTCAAGAGACCCAGTACTTC. As protein: CSGIGLAGGQETQYF.